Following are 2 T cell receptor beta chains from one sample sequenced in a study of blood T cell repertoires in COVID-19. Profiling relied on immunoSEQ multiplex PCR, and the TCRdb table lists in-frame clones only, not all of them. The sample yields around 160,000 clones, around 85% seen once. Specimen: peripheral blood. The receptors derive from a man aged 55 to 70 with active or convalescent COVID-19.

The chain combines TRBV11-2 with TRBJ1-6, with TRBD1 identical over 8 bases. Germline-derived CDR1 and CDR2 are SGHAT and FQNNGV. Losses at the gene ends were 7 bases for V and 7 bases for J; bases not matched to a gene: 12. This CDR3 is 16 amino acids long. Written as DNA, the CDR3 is TGTGCCAGCACAGACAGGGGACGCCGCTTAAATTCACCCCTCCACTTT. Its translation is CASTDRGRRLNSPLHF.

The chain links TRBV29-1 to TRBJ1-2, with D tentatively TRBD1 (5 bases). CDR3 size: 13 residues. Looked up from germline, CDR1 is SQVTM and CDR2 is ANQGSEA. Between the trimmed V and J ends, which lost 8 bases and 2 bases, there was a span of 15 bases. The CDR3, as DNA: TGCAGCTCTAACCATGGGGGGAACTATGGCTACACCTTC. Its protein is CSSNHGGNYGYTF.